This is a list of T cell receptor beta chains from one sample in a study of breast tumors, draining lymph nodes, adjacent tissues. Each CDR3 protein is one row after TCRdb ran MiXCR on the multiplex PCR reads. The sample carries about 140,000 distinct CDR3 sequences, approximately 32% recorded once. The source material was axillary lymph node tissue. The receptor source for this set is a female donor with breast cancer. Some clones in this sample may be carry-over from other donors' samples. The CDR3 runs from the conserved cysteine through the conserved F or W. D genes are given only for firm matches. Some rows mark clone size as missing; the rest say once, few, many or name a class of expanded clone.

TRBV3-1	many	NA	TRBJ2-2	TGTGCCAGCAGCCCGTTTAGCACCGGGGAGCTGTTTTTT	CASSPFSTGELFF
TRBV5-4	many	TRBD1	TRBJ1-2	TGTGCCAGCAGCCTAGACAGGGGCGTGGATGGCTACACCTTC	CASSLDRGVDGYTF
TRBV2	many	TRBD1	TRBJ1-5	TGTGCCAGCAGTGGACAGGGAGGCAATCAGCCCCAGCATTTT	CASSGQGGNQPQHF
TRBV5-1	many	TRBD2	TRBJ2-1	TGCGCCAGCACTAGCGGGGGGCGGATAGTCGATGAGCAGTTCTTC	CASTSGGRIVDEQFF
TRBV7-2	many	NA	TRBJ2-3	TGTGCCAGCAGCTCCCAACTGGGGGGAGGAGATACGCAGTATTTT	CASSSQLGGGDTQYF
TRBV6-5	many	TRBD2	TRBJ2-3	TGTGCCAGCAGCCATTCAGGTCAGGGAGGGGCAGATACGCAGTATTTT	CASSHSGQGGADTQYF
TRBV19	many	NA	TRBJ1-2	TGTGCCAGTAGGGGAGGTTTTCTCTATGGCTACACCTTC	CASRGGFLYGYTF
TRBV3-1	many	NA	TRBJ1-2	TGTGCCAGCAGCCTCCGGGAAGGCTATGGCTACACCTTC	CASSLREGYGYTF
TRBV6-5	few	NA	TRBJ2-5	TGTGCCAGCAGCTACGGATCAGCTAAGGGGACCCAGTACTTC	CASSYGSAKGTQYF
TRBV11-2	few	NA	TRBJ2-3	TGTGCCAGCAGCTTAGATTTGAGACCAGCGGAAGCCACAGATACGCAGTATTTT	CASSLDLRPAEATDTQYF
TRBV11-2	many	NA	TRBJ1-2	TGTGCCAGCAGCTTAGGGGACACTGGCTACACCTTC	CASSLGDTGYTF
TRBV6-2/TRBV6-3	NA	TRBD2	TRBJ2-5	TGTGCCAGCAGTTACTCGATAGGAGCGGGAGGGCCGTTACAAGAGACCCAGTACTTC	CASSYSIGAGGPLQETQYF
TRBV7-9	NA	NA	TRBJ1-1	TGTGCCAGCAGCTTGTCGCGTGAGCTCACTGAAGCTTTCTTT	CASSLSRELTEAFF
TRBV12-3/TRBV12-4	NA	NA	TRBJ1-1	TGTGCCAGCAAGGTACAAGACCGTCGGAACACTGAAGCTTTCTTT	CASKVQDRRNTEAFF
TRBV24-1	many	TRBD1	TRBJ2-1	TGTGCCACCAGTGATCCCGGACAGGGGTTGAATGAGCAGTTCTTC	CATSDPGQGLNEQFF
TRBV5-8	NA	NA	TRBJ1-1	TGTGCCAGCAGCTTTAGTTTATCTGAAGCTTTCTTT	CASSFSLSEAFF
TRBV30	many	NA	TRBJ1-6	TGTGCCTGGAACCCGACGTCTTATCCGGGTTCACCCCTCCACTTT	CAWNPTSYPGSPLHF
TRBV7-7	many	TRBD1	TRBJ2-3	TGTGCTAGCAGCCGAGGGACAGGAAGCACAGATACGCAGTATTTT	CASSRGTGSTDTQYF
TRBV6-4	few	NA	TRBJ2-1	TGTGCCAGCAGTCAACCGACTAGAAGGGCCCCACGTGAGCAGTTCTTC	CASSQPTRRAPREQFF
TRBV6-2/TRBV6-3	NA	NA	TRBJ1-5	TGTGCCAGCAGTTGCCCGGTGCAGACAGCAGAGTCTATGGCTACACAAACTTCGGATTTT	CASSCPVQTAESMATQTSDF
TRBV29-1	many	NA	TRBJ1-2	TGCAGCGTTGAAGGGGGCCAGGGAAACTATGGCTACACCTTC	CSVEGGQGNYGYTF
TRBV18	many	NA	TRBJ1-4	TGTGCCAGCTCACACCGGACAGTTACTAATGAAAAACTGTTTTTT	CASSHRTVTNEKLFF
TRBV7-6	NA	NA	TRBJ2-2	TGTGCCAGCAGCTCCTATCCAGGGGAGCTGTTTTTT	CASSSYPGELFF
TRBV20-1	many	TRBD2	TRBJ2-3	TGCAGTGCTAGGGCTACTAGCGGGGGCCCAGATACGCAGTATTTT	CSARATSGGPDTQYF
TRBV6-1	many	TRBD1	TRBJ1-3	TGTGCCAGCAGACGGACAGGTACAGCGTCGGGAAACACCATATATTTT	CASRRTGTASGNTIYF
TRBV6-6	many	TRBD1	TRBJ1-6	TGTGCCAGCAGATCGCTCGGGGGACAGGGTTATTCACCCCTCCACTTT	CASRSLGGQGYSPLHF
TRBV5-5	many	NA	TRBJ2-3	TGTGCCAGCAGCTTACAGGCGGGCACAGATACGCAGTATTTT	CASSLQAGTDTQYF
TRBV2	many	NA	TRBJ2-2	TGTGCCAGAACCTCAGGTTACACCGGGGAGCTGTTTTTT	CARTSGYTGELFF
TRBV11-2	many	NA	TRBJ2-2	TGTGCCAGCAGCTCGGGACTCTTTCTGGGGGAGCTGTTTTTT	CASSSGLFLGELFF
TRBV4-1	few	TRBD1	TRBJ1-6	TGCGCCAGCAACCAAGATTTGACAGGGAGGTCCTATAATTCACCCCCCCACTTT	CASNQDLTGRSYNSPPHF
TRBV2	many	NA	TRBJ1-5	TGTGCCAGCAGTCCTGGGGGGATCCGCAATCAGCCCCAGCATTTT	CASSPGGIRNQPQHF
TRBV5-6	many	NA	TRBJ1-5	TGTGCCAGCAGCACCCTGGGGGTTAGCAATCAGCCCCAGCATTTT	CASSTLGVSNQPQHF
TRBV4-2	NA	TRBD1	TRBJ2-7	TGTGCCAGCAGCCAAGTAAGGGGGCTCCTAGCCTACGAGCAGTACTTC	CASSQVRGLLAYEQYF
TRBV12-3/TRBV12-4	NA	NA	TRBJ1-1	TGTGCCAGCAGTCTCCGGATAGGAGGGGCTTTCTTT	CASSLRIGGAFF
TRBV2	many	NA	TRBJ1-3	TGTGCCAGCAGTGAGCCCAGGGCTGGAAACACCATATATTTT	CASSEPRAGNTIYF
TRBV20-1	NA	NA	TRBJ1-4	TGCAGTGCTAGAGATCGACCAGGAAGTGAAAAATTGTTTTTT	CSARDRPGSEKLFF
TRBV10-3	NA	NA	TRBJ1-1	TGTGCCATCAGTGACCCCCTTGCGCCCGGTAGGAACACTGAAGCTTTCTTT	CAISDPLAPGRNTEAFF
TRBV7-2	few	NA	TRBJ1-1	TGTGCCAGCAGCTCCTATTCTGTCGGCACTGAAGCTTTCTTT	CASSSYSVGTEAFF
TRBV6-5	NA	NA	TRBJ2-2	TGTGCCAACAGTTACGGACAGACCAACACCGGGGAGCTGTTTTTT	CANSYGQTNTGELFF
TRBV18	many	NA	TRBJ1-3	TGTGCCAGCTCACCAGGGACGTCGGGAAACACCATATATTTT	CASSPGTSGNTIYF
TRBV15	many	NA	TRBJ1-3	TGTGCCACCAGCACGCCACGTGGGGCATATTCAGGGAACACCATATATTTT	CATSTPRGAYSGNTIYF
TRBV12-3/TRBV12-4	NA	NA	TRBJ1-5	TGTGCCAGCAGTTTTTTCGGGGTAGGGCCCCAACATTTT	CASSFFGVGPQHF